The 8 T cell receptor beta chains given below trace back to one sample, sequenced in a study of neurological immune-mediated disorders. TCRdb recomputed calls from the 5' RACE reads with MiXCR, one row per CDR3 protein. The sample has 50,000 to 70,000 distinct CDR3 sequences, under 2.5% seen once; the top ten hold approximately 3%. The sample consisted of PBMCs. These receptors were taken from a man aged 45-65 years with multiple sclerosis.

This clonotype was observed many times. The chain combines TRBV12-3 or TRBV12-4 with TRBJ2-3, with D unclear. The CDR3 has 12 amino acids. The ends were cut back, 5 bases at V and 6 bases at J, with 9 bases in the middle. In DNA form, the CDR3 reads TGTGCCAGCAGTGAGGCCAGGGATACGCAGTATTTT. It encodes CASSEARDTQYF.

This clonotype was observed at least ten times. The CDR3 is CASSPRDYESYGYTF. The CDR3, as DNA: TGTGCCAGCAGCCCCCGGGATTACGAAAGCTATGGCTACACCTTC. The chain combines TRBV7-6 with TRBJ1-2; no reliable D call. The CDR3 loop spans 15 amino acids. V shed 5 bases and J shed 4 bases, with 17 bases lying between them. CDR1 SGHVS and CDR2 FNYEAQ come from the germline V gene.

This clonotype was detected many times. The chain links TRBV20-1 to TRBJ2-3, with D uncertain. Trimming stripped 1 base from V and 5 bases from J, with 4 bases between. The germline V gene encodes CDR1 DFQATT and CDR2 SNEGSKA (reference sequence). The CDR3 has 11 amino acids. For the CDR3, the DNA is TGCAGTGCTAGAGGGGGAGATACGCAGTATTTT. Protein sequence: CSARGGDTQYF.

There are many counts of this clonotype. This rearrangement joins TRBV7-6 to TRBJ2-3, with D hard to call. The CDR3 consists of 16 residues. V lost 2 bases and J lost 0, with 12 bases in between. Looked up from germline, CDR1 is SGHVS and CDR2 is FNYEAQ. The CDR3 protein is CASSLLSRSSTDTQYF. DNA of the CDR3: TGTGCCAGCAGCTTACTCTCCAGGTCTAGCACAGATACGCAGTATTTT.

Many counts were recorded for this clonotype. The chain is built from TRBV5-5 and TRBJ1-5; 7 bases align to TRBD1. The CDR3 is 17 amino acids. After removal of 4 bases from V and 0 bases from J, the junction contained 10 bases not matched to a gene. CDR1 and CDR2 (germline): SGHKS, YYEKEE (reference sequence). As DNA, the CDR3 is TGTGCCAGCAGCCACCTCGGGGGGGACAGTAGCAATCAGCCCCAGCATTTT. Its protein is CASSHLGGDSSNQPQHF.

This clonotype was counted many times. V gene TRBV7-6 combines with J gene TRBJ1-3, with D unclear. This CDR3 has 14 amino acids. Trimming took 0 bases from V and 6 from J, leaving 9 bases between them. CDR1 SGHVS and CDR2 FNYEAQ come from the germline V gene. This chain's CDR3 is CASSLAGEKNTIYF. CDR3 nucleotides: TGTGCCAGCAGCTTAGCGGGAGAGAAAAACACCATATATTTT.

This clonotype was found many times. The chain links TRBV5-5 to TRBJ2-5; 9 bases agree with TRBD1. Trimming took 6 bases from V and 5 from J; bases not matched to a gene: 20. Germline V gene sequence: CDR1 SGHKS, CDR2 YYEKEE (reference sequence). The CDR3 consists of 18 residues. The CDR3 sequence: CASKKTARDRVVGETQYF. The CDR3 DNA follows: TGTGCCAGCAAGAAGACTGCCCGGGACAGGGTCGTTGGGGAGACCCAGTACTTC.

This clonotype has ten or more counts. The V call is TRBV29-1, the J call TRBJ2-3; 7 bases map to TRBD1. CDR1 and CDR2 from the germline V gene are SQVTM and ANQGSEA. Losses at the gene ends were 4 bases for V and 0 bases for J; bases not matched to a gene: 4. The CDR3 length is 14 residues. CDR3 in amino acids: CSVAQGVSTDTQYF. The CDR3, as DNA: TGCAGCGTTGCGCAGGGGGTTAGCACAGATACGCAGTATTTT.